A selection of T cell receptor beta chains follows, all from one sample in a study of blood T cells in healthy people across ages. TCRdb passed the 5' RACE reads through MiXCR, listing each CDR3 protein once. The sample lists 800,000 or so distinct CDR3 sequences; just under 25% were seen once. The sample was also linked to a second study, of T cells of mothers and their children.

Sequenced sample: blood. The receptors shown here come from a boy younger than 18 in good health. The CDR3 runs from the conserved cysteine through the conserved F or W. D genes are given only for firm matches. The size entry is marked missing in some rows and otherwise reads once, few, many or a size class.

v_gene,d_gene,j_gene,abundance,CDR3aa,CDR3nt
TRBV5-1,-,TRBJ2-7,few,CASRKEGRYEQYF,TGCGCCAGCAGGAAGGAGGGTCGATACGAGCAGTACTTC
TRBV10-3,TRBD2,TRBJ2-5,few,CAISENSGVWETQYF,TGTGCCATCAGTGAGAATAGCGGGGTTTGGGAGACCCAGTACTTC
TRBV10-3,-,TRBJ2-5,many,CAIKGRLRETQYF,TGTGCCATCAAGGGAAGACTCAGGGAGACCCAGTACTTC
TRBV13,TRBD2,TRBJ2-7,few,CATSSGLEYEQYF,TGTGCCACCAGTAGTGGACTAGAGTACGAGCAGTACTTC
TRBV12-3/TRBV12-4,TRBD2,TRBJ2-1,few,CASSWGTSGADEQFF,TGTGCCAGCAGTTGGGGGACTAGCGGGGCCGATGAGCAGTTCTTC
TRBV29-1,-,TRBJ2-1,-,CSVVTGSTGNEQFF,TGCAGCGTTGTAACCGGGAGTACGGGCAATGAGCAGTTCTTC
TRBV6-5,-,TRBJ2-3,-,CASSYSSVWASPSTDTQYF,TGTGCCAGCAGTTACTCGTCGGTATGGGCCTCCCCTAGCACAGATACGCAGTATTTT
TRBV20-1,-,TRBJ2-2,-,CSASTGTGELFF,TGCAGTGCTAGTACGGGAACCGGGGAGCTGTTTTTT
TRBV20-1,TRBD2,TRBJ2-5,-,CSAGPTSGIETQYF,TGCAGTGCTGGCCCGACTAGCGGGATAGAGACCCAGTACTTC
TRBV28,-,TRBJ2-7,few,CACGQSYEQYF,TGTGCCTGCGGTCAGTCCTACGAGCAGTACTTC
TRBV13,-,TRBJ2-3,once,CASSLWAQSTDTQYF,TGTGCCAGCAGCTTATGGGCTCAATCCACAGATACGCAGTATTTT
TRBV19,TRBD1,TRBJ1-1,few,CASSIDPGTGLSTEAFF,TGTGCCAGTAGTATAGATCCCGGGACAGGGCTGAGCACTGAAGCTTTCTTT
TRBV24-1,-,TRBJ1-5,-,CATSDSEGGVNQPQHF,TGTGCCACCAGTGATTCGGAAGGGGGGGTCAATCAGCCCCAGCATTTT
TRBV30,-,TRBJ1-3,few,CAWSPGKNSFGNTIYF,TGTGCCTGGAGTCCAGGGAAGAACTCGTTTGGAAACACCATATATTTT
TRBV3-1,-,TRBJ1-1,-,CASSRQTNTEAFF,TGTGCCAGCAGCCGACAGACGAACACTGAAGCTTTCTTT
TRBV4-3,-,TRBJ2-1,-,CASSLELLSEQFF,TGCGCCAGCAGCCTCGAACTCCTTAGTGAGCAGTTCTTC
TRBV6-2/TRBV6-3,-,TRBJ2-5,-,CASTGQLWETQYF,TGTGCCAGCACGGGACAACTGTGGGAGACCCAGTACTTC
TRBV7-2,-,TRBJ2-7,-,CASSLADLSSYEQYF,TGTGCCAGCAGCTTGGCCGACCTGAGCTCCTACGAGCAGTACTTC
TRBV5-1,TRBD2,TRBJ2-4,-,CASSLGPLAGEDKNIQYF,TGCGCCAGCAGCTTGGGGCCACTAGCGGGAGAGGACAAAAACATTCAGTACTTC
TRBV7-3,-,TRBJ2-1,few,CASSPEGSSSYNEQFF,TGTGCCAGCAGCCCTGAGGGTAGTAGCTCCTACAATGAGCAGTTCTTC
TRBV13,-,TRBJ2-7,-,CASSLRDEAYEQYF,TGTGCCAGCAGCTTACGGGACGAAGCCTACGAGCAGTACTTC
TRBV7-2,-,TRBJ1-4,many,CASSPQTGSNEKLFF,TGTGCCAGCAGCCCGCAGACAGGTTCTAATGAAAAACTGTTTTTT